This T cell receptor (beta chain) was profiled in a study of cytomegalovirus exposure and HLA in healthy donors. In the study overall: Out of around 360 genotyped donors, about 84% belonged to the Caucasian-associated ancestry cluster.

The CDR3 totals 15 residues. Germline values: CDR1 LNHDA, CDR2 SQIVND (reference sequence). The junction had 10 bases not matched to a gene; V was cut back by 6 bases and J by 6 bases. The PCR ran on 60 Vbeta and 13 Jbeta primers. TCRdb's copy holds only in-frame clones and misses some; the assay was immunoSEQ multiplex PCR. In the table there are some 210,000 clones, around 73% of which are singletons. The sequence derives from a male donor in good health and CMV-seronegative. Sequencing was carried out using PBMCs. The V call is TRBV19, the J call TRBJ1-5; TRBD1 agrees at 8 bases. CDR3 protein: CASSPQGAKSQPQHF. The CDR3 region has the DNA TGTGCCAGTAGCCCGCAGGGGGCAAAGAGTCAGCCCCAGCATTTT.